These 27 T cell receptor beta chains came from one sample sequenced in a study of T cells in Graves' hyperthyroidism and ophthalmopathy. The source material, RNA transcripts, was used to amplify TCR beta CDR3 regions. The HTBI primer set was used in a first-round RT-PCR of the TCR CDR3. TCRdb analysed the multiplex PCR reads with MiXCR anew, one entry per CDR3 protein. The sample holds 330,000 or so distinct CDR3 sequences, roughly a fifth seen once. Sequenced material: blood. The origin of the receptors is a man in his forties or fifties with Graves' ophthalmopathy.

This clonotype was seen only a few times. This sequence joins TRBV7-9 and TRBJ1-2; TRBD1 matches 7 bases. Germline-derived CDR1 and CDR2 are SEHNR and FQNEAQ (reference sequence). CDR3 length equals 13 residues. The ends lost 5 bases at V and 5 bases at J; junction bases unmatched: 5. The CDR3 protein is CASSHVTGYGYTF. In nucleotides, the CDR3 is TGTGCCAGCAGCCACGTGACAGGGTATGGCTACACCTTC. The full variable domain, with the rest looked up from reference TRBV7-9 and TRBJ1-2, is DTGVSQNPRHKITKRGQNVTFRCDPISEHNRLYWYRQTLGQGPEFLTYFQNEAQLEKSRLLSDRFSAERPKGSFSTLEIQRTEQGDSAMYLCASSHVTGYGYTFGSGTRLTVV.

The genes are TRBV3-1 and TRBJ1-5; D not certain. Per the germline V gene, CDR1 is LGHDT and CDR2 is YNNKEL (reference sequence). CDR3 size: 14 residues. Trimming pared 0 bases from V and 4 bases from J, leaving 7 bases between. The CDR3 coding sequence is TGTGCCAGCAGCCAAGATATGGGGAATCAGCCCCAGCATTTT. Translation gives CASSQDMGNQPQHF. The whole variable domain, filled in from reference TRBV3-1 and TRBJ1-5, reads DTAVSQTPKYLVTQMGNDKSIKCEQNLGHDTMYWYKQDSKKFLKIMFSYNNKELIINETVPNRFSPKSPDKAHLNLHINSLELGDSAVYFCASSQDMGNQPQHFGDGTRLSIL.

The chain links TRBV10-2 to TRBJ2-2; D perhaps matches TRBD2 (6 bases). Per germline, CDR1 WSHSY and CDR2 SAAADI. This CDR3 comprises 16 residues. Between the trimmed V and J ends, which lost 3 bases and 1 base, there was a span of 12 bases. DNA for the CDR3: TGCGCCAGCAGTGACTTCGGGCGGGGGAACACCGGGGAGCTGTTTTTT. Translation: CASSDFGRGNTGELFF.

Only a few counts were recorded for this clonotype. The rearrangement joins TRBV19 to TRBJ1-5; TRBD1 matches 10 bases. The junction had 10 bases not matched to a gene; V was cut back by 7 bases and J by 7 bases. The CDR3 has 15 amino acids. The germline V gene has CDR1 LNHDA and CDR2 SQIVND (reference sequence). The CDR3 DNA reads as TGTGCCAGTAACGACAGGACAGGGGGGATGCAGCCCCAGCATTTT. This gives the protein CASNDRTGGMQPQHF.

In this sample, this clonotype turned up a few times. The chain carries TRBV27 and TRBJ1-5, with a possible D match to TRBD1 (5 bases). Per the germline V gene, CDR1 is MNHEY and CDR2 is SMNVEV (reference sequence). The length of the CDR3 is 12 residues. The V end was cut by 9 bases, the J end by 7 bases, with 13 bases between. Here the CDR3 reads CASRGVNQPQHF. Here the CDR3 DNA reads TGTGCCAGTAGAGGGGTAAACCAGCCCCAGCATTTT.

CDR3: CASLGLGSPLHF. CDR3 bases: TGTGCCAGCCTGGGTTTGGGGTCACCCCTCCACTTT. J is TRBJ1-6 and V is TRBV28; D remains ambiguous. The V end lost 8 bases, the J end lost 10 bases, and 12 bases lay between the germline ends. The CDR3 is made up of 12 amino acids. The germline V gene encodes CDR1 MDHEN and CDR2 SYDVKM.

This clonotype has just a few counts. The DNA for the CDR3 is TGTGCCAGCAGTGAGGGGGCTAATGAAAAACTGTTTTTT. This sequence encodes CASSEGANEKLFF. The chain couples TRBV6-4 to TRBJ1-4; D possibly corresponds to TRBD1 (5 bases). The germline V and J ends were trimmed by 3 bases and 3 bases, with 5 bases remaining between them. Looked up from germline, CDR1 is MRHNA and CDR2 is SNTAGT. There are 13 residues in the CDR3.

The chain employs TRBV7-9 and TRBJ2-1, with a weak D call TRBD2 (6 bases). The germline V gene has CDR1 SEHNR and CDR2 FQNEAQ (reference sequence). This CDR3 contains 16 residues. V lost 5 bases and J 4 bases, leaving 18 bases between the germline ends. CDR3: CASSPFGGLTYNEQFF. DNA for the CDR3: TGTGCCAGCAGCCCCTTCGGAGGGCTAACGTACAATGAGCAGTTCTTC.

In its sample, this clonotype was seen a few times. The chain couples TRBV6-1 to TRBJ2-7; 8 bases are a match to TRBD1. Germline values: CDR1 MNHNS, CDR2 SASEGT. V gave up 5 bases and J gave up 1 base; unmatched junction bases: 7. The CDR3 length is 15 residues. The CDR3 loop is CASSPRTGSSYEQYF. The CDR3 DNA reads TGTGCCAGCAGTCCTAGGACAGGGAGTTCCTACGAGCAGTACTTC.

About this clonotype itself: Since a much larger clone is just one base distant, this may be a read error. V usage is TRBV5-1 and J usage is TRBJ2-3; D is unclear. CDR3 length: 15 amino acids. V lost 0 bases to trimming and J lost 5 bases, with 13 bases between them. CDR1 and CDR2 (germline): SGHRS, YFSETQ. The CDR3 nucleotides are TGCGCCAGCAGCTTGGGTTCCGGGCTGGGAGATACGCAGTATTTT. Its translation: CASSLGSGLGDTQYF.

This clonotype was observed many times. CDR3 DNA sequence: TGTGCCAGCACCCAGGGACACCGGCCCTACGAGCAGTACTTC. It specifies CASTQGHRPYEQYF. This chain joins TRBV28 and TRBJ2-7, with D possibly matching TRBD1 (6 bases). The CDR3 runs 14 residues. Per germline, CDR1 MDHEN and CDR2 SYDVKM. The V end lost 7 bases, the J end lost 2 bases, and 15 bases lay between the germline ends. Full variable domain (missing parts from reference TRBV28 and TRBJ2-7): DVKVTQSSRYLVKRTGEKVFLECVQDMDHENMFWYRQDPGLGLRLIYFSYDVKMKEKGDIPEGYSVSREKKERFSLILESASTNQTSMYLCASTQGHRPYEQYFGPGTRLTVT.

In its sample, this clonotype was seen many times. The V and J genes are TRBV6-1 and TRBJ2-3, with 9 nucleotides matching TRBD2. The CDR3 sequence is 14 residues long. V was clipped by 5 bases and J by 2 bases; unmatched bases: 2. The V gene's germline CDR1 is MNHNS and CDR2 SASEGT. The CDR3 is CASSTSGFTDTQYF. In DNA form, the CDR3 reads TGTGCCAGCAGTACTAGCGGGTTCACAGATACGCAGTATTTT.

The table lists this clonotype with many counts. V gene TRBV20-1 combines with J gene TRBJ2-7; D is possibly TRBD1 (5 bases). The CDR3 runs 15 residues. Trimming left V 0 bases short and J 1 base short, with 13 bases between. CDR1 is DFQATT, CDR2 SNEGSKA, per germline (reference sequence). CDR3 amino acids: CSARDGSGASYEQYF. CDR3 DNA: TGCAGTGCTAGAGATGGTAGTGGGGCGTCCTACGAGCAGTACTTC.

This clonotype was detected only once. A much more abundant neighbour one base away suggests this may be a read error. The V gene is TRBV3-1, the J gene TRBJ2-7; D uncertain. Germline CDR1 LGHDT, CDR2 YNNKEL (reference sequence). V lost 3 bases to trimming and J lost 3 bases, with 15 bases between them. This CDR3 has 15 residues. The chain's CDR3 is CASSHDGAGNYEQYF. CDR3 DNA: TGTGCCAGCAGCCATGATGGAGCAGGAAACTACGAGCAGTACTTC.

CDR3 region: CASNTPGGAKYGSYNEQFF. Written as DNA, the CDR3 is TGTGCCAGCAACACTCCGGGGGGGGCGAAATATGGATCCTACAATGAGCAGTTCTTC. The V gene is TRBV27, the J gene TRBJ2-1, with 8 nucleotides matching TRBD2. CDR3 size: 19 residues. Trimming removed 7 bases from V and 1 base from J; junction bases left unmatched: 18. Germline-derived CDR1 and CDR2 are MNHEY and SMNVEV (reference sequence).

J is TRBJ2-1 and V is TRBV27; tentative D call: TRBD2 (7 bases). Looked up from germline, CDR1 is MNHEY and CDR2 is SMNVEV (reference sequence). V shed 10 bases and J shed 7 bases, with 20 bases lying between them. The CDR3 extends over 14 amino acids. The CDR3 DNA reads TGTGCCACTAGCTCGGGGGCGGGAGTTAATGAGCAGTTCTTC. Translating gives CATSSGAGVNEQFF.

The chain employs TRBV3-1 and TRBJ2-3; no clear D gene. V lost 4 bases, J lost 6 bases, and 11 bases lay in between. The CDR3 length is 13 residues. Per germline, CDR1 LGHDT and CDR2 YNNKEL (reference sequence). The CDR3 protein is CASSPARLDTQYF. CDR3 in DNA: TGTGCCAGCAGCCCGGCTAGGCTGGATACGCAGTATTTT.

This clonotype was seen more than once but under ten times. The CDR3 is CASSSGAETQYF. CDR3 bases: TGTGCCAGCAGCTCAGGAGCCGAGACCCAGTACTTC. The chain recombines TRBV7-6 with TRBJ2-5; D gene unclear. Per germline, CDR1 SGHVS and CDR2 FNYEAQ. Between the trimmed V and J ends, which lost 4 bases and 5 bases, there was a span of 8 bases. This CDR3 region has 12 residues.

The chain carries TRBV5-1 and TRBJ2-5; no reliable D call. Looked up from germline, CDR1 is SGHRS and CDR2 is YFSETQ. V lost 4 bases, J lost 1 base, and 11 bases lay in between. CDR3 size: 14 residues. CDR3 residues: CASSTRAAQETQYF. The CDR3 DNA reads TGCGCCAGCAGCACCCGGGCAGCCCAAGAGACCCAGTACTTC.

On this clonotype: A much bigger clone sits one base away, suggesting this may be a read error. This chain uses TRBV2 with TRBJ2-1; 11 bases fit TRBD2. CDR3 length: 15 amino acids. Germline assignment: CDR1 SNHLY and CDR2 FYNNEI. Trimming removed 6 bases from V and 10 bases from J; junction bases left unmatched: 11. CDR3 region: CASSSSGRAWGEQFF. DNA for the CDR3: TGTGCCAGCAGCAGTAGCGGGAGGGCCTGGGGGGAGCAGTTCTTC.

This clonotype has just a few counts. This sequence joins TRBV28 and TRBJ2-6, with no clear D. Per germline, CDR1 MDHEN and CDR2 SYDVKM. This CDR3 region has 16 residues. The germline V and J ends were trimmed by 6 bases and 2 bases, with 14 bases remaining between them. CDR3 bases: TGTGCCAGCAGACCGAATGGGGTGGCTGGGGCCAACGTCCTGACTTTC. Protein: CASRPNGVAGANVLTF.

In this sample, this clonotype turned up many times. V usage is TRBV20-1 and J usage is TRBJ1-2; D ambiguous. Trimming stripped 1 base from V and 6 bases from J, with 21 bases between. The V gene's germline CDR1 is DFQATT and CDR2 SNEGSKA (reference sequence). The CDR3 consists of 16 residues. The CDR3 coding sequence is TGCAGTGCTAGAGGGACGTCCCTTGTGGCCTGGGATGGCTACACCTTC. Its protein is CSARGTSLVAWDGYTF.

Turning to this clonotype: A much more abundant neighbour one base away suggests this may be a read error. V and J are TRBV11-2 and TRBJ1-1; D not resolved. CDR3 length: 15 residues. Germline CDR1 reads SGHAT; CDR2 reads FQNNGV. The CDR3 nucleotides are TGTGCCGGCAGCTTAGAGCCCTGGGGTAAATCTGAAGCTTTCTTT. Protein: CAGSLEPWGKSEAFF.

V usage is TRBV6-1 and J usage is TRBJ2-7; D perhaps matches TRBD1 (5 bases). CDR3 length: 15 amino acids. The germline V gene has CDR1 MNHNS and CDR2 SASEGT. Between the trimmed V and J ends, which lost 3 bases and 3 bases, there was a span of 15 bases. CDR3: CASSEAQGLDYEQYF. The CDR3 nucleotides are TGTGCCAGCAGTGAGGCCCAGGGCCTAGACTACGAGCAGTACTTC.

This clonotype was counted many times. The genes are TRBV5-1 and TRBJ2-7; D not resolved. Trimming pared 0 bases from V and 0 bases from J, leaving 7 bases between. CDR1 and CDR2 (germline): SGHRS, YFSETQ. The CDR3 runs 14 residues. This chain's CDR3 is CASSLGAASYEQYF. For the CDR3, the DNA is TGCGCCAGCAGCTTGGGGGCAGCCTCCTACGAGCAGTACTTC.

This clonotype came up a few times. This chain uses TRBV24-1 with TRBJ1-1; weak D call: TRBD1 (5 bases). This CDR3 has 15 residues. V lost 2 bases and J lost 0, with 9 bases in between. Germline V gives CDR1 KGHDR, CDR2 SFDVKD. The CDR3 sequence: CATSDSGRVNTEAFF. As DNA, the CDR3 is TGTGCCACCAGTGATTCCGGCAGGGTGAACACTGAAGCTTTCTTT.

This clonotype was observed a handful of times. This chain joins TRBV6-1 and TRBJ2-3; the D call may be TRBD1 or TRBD2 (5 bases each). The germline CDR1 and CDR2 sequences are MNHNS and SASEGT. The CDR3 runs 15 residues. V lost 7 bases and J 6 bases, leaving 20 bases between the germline ends. The CDR3 nucleotides are TGTGCCAGCACCCCCCGGGACCGGGTGGGGGATACGCAGTATTTT. Its translation is CASTPRDRVGDTQYF.